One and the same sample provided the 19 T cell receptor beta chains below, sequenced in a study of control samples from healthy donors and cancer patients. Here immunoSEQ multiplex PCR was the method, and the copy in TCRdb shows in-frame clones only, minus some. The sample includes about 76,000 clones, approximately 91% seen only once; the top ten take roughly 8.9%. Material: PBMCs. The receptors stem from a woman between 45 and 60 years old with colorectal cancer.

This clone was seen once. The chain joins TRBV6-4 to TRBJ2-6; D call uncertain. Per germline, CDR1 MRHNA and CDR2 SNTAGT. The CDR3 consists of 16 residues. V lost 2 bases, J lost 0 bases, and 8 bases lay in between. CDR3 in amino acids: CASSDSFSSGANVLTF. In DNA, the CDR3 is TGTGCCAGCAGTGACAGTTTTAGCTCTGGGGCCAACGTCCTGACTTTC.

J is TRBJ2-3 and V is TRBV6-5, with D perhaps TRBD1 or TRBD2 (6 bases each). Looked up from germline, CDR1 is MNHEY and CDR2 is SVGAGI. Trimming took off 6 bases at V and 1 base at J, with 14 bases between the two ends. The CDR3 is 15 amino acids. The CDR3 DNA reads TGTGCCAGCAGGAGGGCCCGGGGGCGCACAGATACGCAGTATTTT. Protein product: CASRRARGRTDTQYF.

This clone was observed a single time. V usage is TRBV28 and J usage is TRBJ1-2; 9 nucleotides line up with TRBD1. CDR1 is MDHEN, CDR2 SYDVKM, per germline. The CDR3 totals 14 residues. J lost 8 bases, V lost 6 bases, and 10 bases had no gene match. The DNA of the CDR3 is TGTGCCAGCAGGGGGACAGGGTCAAGGTACGGCTACACCTTC. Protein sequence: CASRGTGSRYGYTF.

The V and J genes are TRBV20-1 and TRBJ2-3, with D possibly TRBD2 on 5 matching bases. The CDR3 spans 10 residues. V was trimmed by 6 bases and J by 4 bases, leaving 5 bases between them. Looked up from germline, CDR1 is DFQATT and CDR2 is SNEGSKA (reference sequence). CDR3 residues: CSARADTQYF. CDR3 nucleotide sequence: TGCAGTGCGAGGGCAGATACGCAGTATTTT.

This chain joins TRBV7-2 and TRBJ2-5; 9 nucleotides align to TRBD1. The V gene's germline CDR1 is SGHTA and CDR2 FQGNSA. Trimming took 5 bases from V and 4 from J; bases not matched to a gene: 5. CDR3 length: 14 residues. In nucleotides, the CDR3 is TGTGCCAGCAGCCTTTCGACAGGGGGAGAGACCCAGTACTTC. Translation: CASSLSTGGETQYF. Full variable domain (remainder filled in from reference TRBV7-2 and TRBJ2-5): GAGVSQSPSNKVTEKGKDVELRCDPISGHTALYWYRQSLGQGLEFLIYFQGNSAPDKSGLPSDRFSAERTGGSVSTLTIQRTQQEDSAVYLCASSLSTGGETQYFGPGTRLLVL.

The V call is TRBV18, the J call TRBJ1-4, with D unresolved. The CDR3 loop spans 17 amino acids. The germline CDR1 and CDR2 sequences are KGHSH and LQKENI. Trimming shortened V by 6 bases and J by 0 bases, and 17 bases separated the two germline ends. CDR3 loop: CASSSGRRPATNEKLFF. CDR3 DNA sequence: TGTGCCAGCTCCTCGGGGAGGCGTCCCGCAACTAATGAAAAACTGTTTTTT.

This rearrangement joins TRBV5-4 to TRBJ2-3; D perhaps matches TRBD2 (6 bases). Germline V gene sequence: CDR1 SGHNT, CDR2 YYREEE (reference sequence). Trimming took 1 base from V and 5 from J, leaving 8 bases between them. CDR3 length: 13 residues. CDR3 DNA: TGTGCCAGCAGCTTGCAGGGAGGAGATACGCAGTATTTT. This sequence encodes CASSLQGGDTQYF.

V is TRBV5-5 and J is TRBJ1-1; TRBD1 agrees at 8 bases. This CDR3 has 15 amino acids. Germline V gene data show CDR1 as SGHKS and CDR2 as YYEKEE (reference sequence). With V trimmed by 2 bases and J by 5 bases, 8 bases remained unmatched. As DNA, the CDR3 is TGTGCCAGCAGCTTTTTATCGACAGGGGTGACTGAAGCTTTCTTT. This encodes CASSFLSTGVTEAFF.

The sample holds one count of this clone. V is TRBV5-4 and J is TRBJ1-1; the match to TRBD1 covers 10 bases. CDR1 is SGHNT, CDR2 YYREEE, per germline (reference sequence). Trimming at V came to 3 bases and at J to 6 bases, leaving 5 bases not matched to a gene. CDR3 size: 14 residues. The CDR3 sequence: CASSSWTGGAEAFF. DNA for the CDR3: TGTGCCAGCAGCTCCTGGACAGGGGGGGCTGAAGCTTTCTTT. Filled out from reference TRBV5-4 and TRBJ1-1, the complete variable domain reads ETGVTQSPTHLIKTRGQQVTLRCSSQSGHNTVSWYQQALGQGPQFIFQYYREEENGRGNFPPRFSGLQFPNYSSELNVNALELDDSALYLCASSSWTGGAEAFFGQGTRLTVV.

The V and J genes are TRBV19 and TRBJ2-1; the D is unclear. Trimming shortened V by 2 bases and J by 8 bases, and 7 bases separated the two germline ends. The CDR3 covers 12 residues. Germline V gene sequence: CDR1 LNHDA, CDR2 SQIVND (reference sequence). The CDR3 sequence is CASSINSDEQFF. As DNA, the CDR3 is TGTGCCAGTAGTATAAACTCTGATGAGCAGTTCTTC. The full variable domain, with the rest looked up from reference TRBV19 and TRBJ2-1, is DGGITQSPKYLFRKEGQNVTLSCEQNLNHDAMYWYRQDPGQGLRLIYYSQIVNDFQKGDIAEGYSVSREKKESFPLTVTSAQKNPTAFYLCASSINSDEQFFGPGTRLTVL.

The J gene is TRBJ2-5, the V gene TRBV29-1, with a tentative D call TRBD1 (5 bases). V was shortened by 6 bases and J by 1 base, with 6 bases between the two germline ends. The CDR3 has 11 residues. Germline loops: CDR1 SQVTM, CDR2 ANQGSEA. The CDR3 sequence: CSVTAQETQYF. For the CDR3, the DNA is TGCAGCGTGACAGCCCAAGAGACCCAGTACTTC.

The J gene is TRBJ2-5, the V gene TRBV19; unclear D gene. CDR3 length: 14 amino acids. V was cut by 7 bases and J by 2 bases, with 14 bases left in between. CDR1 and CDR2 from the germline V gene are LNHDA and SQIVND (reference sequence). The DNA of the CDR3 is TGTGCCAGTAATCCGGACGGCGTTCAAGAGACCCAGTACTTC. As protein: CASNPDGVQETQYF.

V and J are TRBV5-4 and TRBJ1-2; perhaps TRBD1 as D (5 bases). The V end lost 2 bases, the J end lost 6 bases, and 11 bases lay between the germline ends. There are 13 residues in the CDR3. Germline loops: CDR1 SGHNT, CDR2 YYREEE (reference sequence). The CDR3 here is CASSFIGEDGYTF. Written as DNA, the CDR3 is TGTGCCAGCAGCTTTATAGGGGAAGATGGCTACACCTTC.

CDR3 nucleotide sequence: TGTGCCAGCAGCCAGGGATCGGGGGCTGAAGCTTTCTTT. This gives the protein CASSQGSGAEAFF. This chain links TRBV11-3 with TRBJ1-1; D might be TRBD1 (5 bases). This CDR3 has 13 residues. The germline V gene has CDR1 SGHNT and CDR2 YENEEA. Trimming cost V 5 bases and J 6 bases, with 13 bases left between them.

This CDR3 is CASSYARGDSNQPQHF. The DNA for the CDR3 is TGTGCCAGCAGTTACGCGAGAGGGGATAGCAATCAGCCCCAGCATTTT. The chain joins TRBV6-5 to TRBJ1-5, with D perhaps TRBD1 (5 bases). With 2 bases removed from V and 0 bases from J, the gap between germline ends came to 11 bases. The germline gives CDR1 MNHEY, CDR2 SVGAGI. The CDR3 is made up of 16 amino acids.

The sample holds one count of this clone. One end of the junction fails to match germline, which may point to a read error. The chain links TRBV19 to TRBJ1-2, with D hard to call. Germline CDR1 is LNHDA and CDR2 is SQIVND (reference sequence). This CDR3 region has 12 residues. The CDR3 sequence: CASSIGGQALYF. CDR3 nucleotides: TGTGCCAGTAGTATAGGCGGCCAGGCACTCTACTTC.

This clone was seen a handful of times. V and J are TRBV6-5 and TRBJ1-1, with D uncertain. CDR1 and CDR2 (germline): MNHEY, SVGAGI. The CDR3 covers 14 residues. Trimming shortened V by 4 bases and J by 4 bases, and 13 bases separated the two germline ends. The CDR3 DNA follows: TGTGCCAGCAGTTCTTCATGGGGAGTCACTGAAGCTTTCTTT. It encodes CASSSSWGVTEAFF.

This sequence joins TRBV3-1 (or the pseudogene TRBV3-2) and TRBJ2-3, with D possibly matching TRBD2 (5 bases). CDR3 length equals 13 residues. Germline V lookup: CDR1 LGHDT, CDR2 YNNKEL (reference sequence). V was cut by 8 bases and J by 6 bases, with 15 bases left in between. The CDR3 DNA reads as TGTGCCAGCGTACGGAGCGAGGGCGATACGCAGTATTTT. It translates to CASVRSEGDTQYF.

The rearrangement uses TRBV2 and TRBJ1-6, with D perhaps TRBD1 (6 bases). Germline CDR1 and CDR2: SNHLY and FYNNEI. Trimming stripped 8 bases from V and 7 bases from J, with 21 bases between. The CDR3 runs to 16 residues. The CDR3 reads CASRGRGAAINSPLHF. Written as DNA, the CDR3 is TGTGCCAGCCGAGGAAGGGGGGCAGCCATAAATTCACCCCTCCACTTT.